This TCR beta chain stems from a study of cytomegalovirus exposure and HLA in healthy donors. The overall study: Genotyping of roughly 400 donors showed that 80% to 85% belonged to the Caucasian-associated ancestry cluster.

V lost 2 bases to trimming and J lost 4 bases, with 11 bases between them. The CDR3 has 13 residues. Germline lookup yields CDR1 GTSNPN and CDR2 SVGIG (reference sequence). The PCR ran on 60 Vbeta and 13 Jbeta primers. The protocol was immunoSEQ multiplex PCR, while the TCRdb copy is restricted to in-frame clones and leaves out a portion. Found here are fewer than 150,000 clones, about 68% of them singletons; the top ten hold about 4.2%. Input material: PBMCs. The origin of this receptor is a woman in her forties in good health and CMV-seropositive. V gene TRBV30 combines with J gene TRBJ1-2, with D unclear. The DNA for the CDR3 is TGTGCCTGGAGTACTATCGGGAGCTATGGCTACACCTTC. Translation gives CAWSTIGSYGYTF.